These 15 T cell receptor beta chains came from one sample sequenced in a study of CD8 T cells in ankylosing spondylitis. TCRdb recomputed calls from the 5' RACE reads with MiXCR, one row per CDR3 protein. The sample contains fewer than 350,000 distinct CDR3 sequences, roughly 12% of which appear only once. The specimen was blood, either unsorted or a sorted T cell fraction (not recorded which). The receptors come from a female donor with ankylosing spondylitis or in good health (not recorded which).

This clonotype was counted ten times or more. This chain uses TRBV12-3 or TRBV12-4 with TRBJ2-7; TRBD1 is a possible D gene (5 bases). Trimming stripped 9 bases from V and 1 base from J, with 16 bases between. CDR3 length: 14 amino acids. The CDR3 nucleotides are TGTGCCAGTCGTGATTCAGGGCCTTCCTACGAGCAGTACTTC. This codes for CASRDSGPSYEQYF.

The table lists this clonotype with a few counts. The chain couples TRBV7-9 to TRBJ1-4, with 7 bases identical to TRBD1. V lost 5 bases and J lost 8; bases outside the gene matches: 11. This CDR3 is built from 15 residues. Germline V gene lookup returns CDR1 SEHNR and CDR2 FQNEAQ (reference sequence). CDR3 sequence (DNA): TGTGCCAGCAGCCACAGACAGGGACGAGCGGAAAAACTGTTTTTT. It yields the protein CASSHRQGRAEKLFF.

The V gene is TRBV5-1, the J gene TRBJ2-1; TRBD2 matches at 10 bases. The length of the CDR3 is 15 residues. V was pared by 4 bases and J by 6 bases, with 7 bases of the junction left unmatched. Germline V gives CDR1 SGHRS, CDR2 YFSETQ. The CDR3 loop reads CASSASGGPRNEQFF. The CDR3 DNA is TGCGCCAGCAGCGCTAGCGGGGGACCTCGCAATGAGCAGTTCTTC.

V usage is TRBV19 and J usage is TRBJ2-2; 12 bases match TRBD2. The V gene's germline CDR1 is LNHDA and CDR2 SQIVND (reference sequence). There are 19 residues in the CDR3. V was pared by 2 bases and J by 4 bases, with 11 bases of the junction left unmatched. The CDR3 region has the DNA TGTGCCAGTAGTATATTCGGCCTAGCGGGAGGGCCACGCACCGGGGAGCTGTTTTTT. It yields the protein CASSIFGLAGGPRTGELFF.

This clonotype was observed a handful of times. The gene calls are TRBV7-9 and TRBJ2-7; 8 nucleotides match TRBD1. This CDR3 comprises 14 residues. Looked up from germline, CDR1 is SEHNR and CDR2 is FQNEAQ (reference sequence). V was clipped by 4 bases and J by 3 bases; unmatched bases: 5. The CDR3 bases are TGTGCCAGCAGCTCGGGACAGGCCGGCTACGAGCAGTACTTC. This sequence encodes CASSSGQAGYEQYF.

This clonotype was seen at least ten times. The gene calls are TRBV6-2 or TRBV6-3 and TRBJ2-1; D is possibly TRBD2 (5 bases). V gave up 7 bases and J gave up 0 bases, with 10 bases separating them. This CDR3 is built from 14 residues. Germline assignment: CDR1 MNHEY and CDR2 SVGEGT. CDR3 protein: CASTRGSSYNEQFF. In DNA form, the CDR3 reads TGTGCCAGCACCCGGGGATCCTCCTACAATGAGCAGTTCTTC.

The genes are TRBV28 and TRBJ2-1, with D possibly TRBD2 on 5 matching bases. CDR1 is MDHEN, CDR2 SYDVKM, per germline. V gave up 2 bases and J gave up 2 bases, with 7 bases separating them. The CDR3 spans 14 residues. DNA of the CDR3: TGTGCCAGCAGTTTAGGACTTCCCTACAATGAGCAGTTCTTC. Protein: CASSLGLPYNEQFF.

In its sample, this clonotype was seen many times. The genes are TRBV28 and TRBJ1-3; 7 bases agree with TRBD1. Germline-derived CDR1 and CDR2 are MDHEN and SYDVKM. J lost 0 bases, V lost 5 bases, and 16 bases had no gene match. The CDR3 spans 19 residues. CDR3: CASSPPFGVGGASGNTIYF. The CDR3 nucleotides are TGTGCCAGCAGTCCCCCCTTTGGTGTAGGGGGCGCCTCTGGAAACACCATATATTTT.

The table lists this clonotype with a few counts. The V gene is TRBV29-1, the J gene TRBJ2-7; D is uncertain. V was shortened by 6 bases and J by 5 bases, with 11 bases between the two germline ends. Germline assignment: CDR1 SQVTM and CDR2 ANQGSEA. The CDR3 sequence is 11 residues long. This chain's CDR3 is CSVSQGHEQYF. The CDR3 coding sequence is TGCAGCGTCAGCCAAGGGCACGAGCAGTACTTC.

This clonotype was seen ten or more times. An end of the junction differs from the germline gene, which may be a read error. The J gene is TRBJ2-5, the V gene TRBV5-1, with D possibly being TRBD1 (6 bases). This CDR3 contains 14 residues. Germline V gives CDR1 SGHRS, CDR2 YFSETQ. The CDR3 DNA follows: TGCGCCAGCGGCTTAACCAGGGGAAGAGAGACCCAGTACTTC. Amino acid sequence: CASGLTRGRETQYF.

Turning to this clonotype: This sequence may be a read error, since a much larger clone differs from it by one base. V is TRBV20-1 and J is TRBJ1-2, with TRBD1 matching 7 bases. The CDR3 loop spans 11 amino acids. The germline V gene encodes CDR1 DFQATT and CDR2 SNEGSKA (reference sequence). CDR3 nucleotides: TGCACTGAGAGGGGGCAGGATGGCTACACCTTC. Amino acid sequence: CTERGQDGYTF.

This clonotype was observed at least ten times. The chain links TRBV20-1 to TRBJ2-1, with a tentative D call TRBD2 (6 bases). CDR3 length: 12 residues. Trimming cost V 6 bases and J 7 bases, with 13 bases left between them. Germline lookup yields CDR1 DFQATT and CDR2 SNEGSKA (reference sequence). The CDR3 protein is CSAEVSGNEQFF. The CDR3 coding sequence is TGCAGTGCCGAGGTTAGCGGAAATGAGCAGTTCTTC.

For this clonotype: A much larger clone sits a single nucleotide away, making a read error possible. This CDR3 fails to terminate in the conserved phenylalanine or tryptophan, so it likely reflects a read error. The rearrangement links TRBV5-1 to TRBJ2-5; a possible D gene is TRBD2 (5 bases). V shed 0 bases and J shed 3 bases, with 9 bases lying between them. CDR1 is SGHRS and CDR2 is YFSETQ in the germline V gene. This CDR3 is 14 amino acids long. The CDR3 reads CASSLDRGEETQYS. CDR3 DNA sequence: TGCGCCAGCAGCTTGGACCGGGGTGAAGAGACCCAGTACTCC.

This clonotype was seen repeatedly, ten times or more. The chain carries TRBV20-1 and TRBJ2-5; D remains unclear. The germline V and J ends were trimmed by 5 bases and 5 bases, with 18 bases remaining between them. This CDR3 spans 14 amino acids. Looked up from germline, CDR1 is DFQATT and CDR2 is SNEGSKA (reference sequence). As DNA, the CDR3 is TGCAGTGCTCTGACCCCTACGTCCGTTGAGACCCAGTACTTC. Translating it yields CSALTPTSVETQYF.

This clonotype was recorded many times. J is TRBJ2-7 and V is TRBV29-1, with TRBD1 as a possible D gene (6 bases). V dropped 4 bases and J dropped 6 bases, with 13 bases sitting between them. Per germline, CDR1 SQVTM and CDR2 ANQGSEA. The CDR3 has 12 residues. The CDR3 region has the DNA TGCAGCGTTGCCTTAACAGGGTTCGAGCAGTACTTC. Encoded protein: CSVALTGFEQYF.